This is a list of T cell receptor beta chains from one sample in a study of CD8 T cells in Susac syndrome. TCRdb itself ran the immunoSEQ multiplex PCR reads through MiXCR, one entry per CDR3 protein. Counted here are under 150,000 distinct CDR3 sequences, around 95% occurring once; the ten biggest clones make up less than 0.085%. The material sequenced was CD4+ T cells from PBMCs. These TCRs come from a human donor with Susac syndrome. The CDR3 runs from the conserved cysteine through the conserved F or W. The D gene is left open where the match is weak. Some rows mark clone size as missing; the rest say once, few, many or name a class of expanded clone.

d_call clone_size j_call v_call cdr3_nt cdr3_aa
. . TRBJ2-6 TRBV12-3/TRBV12-4 TGTGCCAGCAGTTTACCAGACAGCTTCTCTGGGGCCAACGTCCTGACTTTC CASSLPDSFSGANVLTF
. . TRBJ2-4 TRBV5-1 TGCGCCAGCAGCACCGCCCAGGGGGCCAAAAACATTCAGTACTTC CASSTAQGAKNIQYF
. . TRBJ2-6 TRBV9 TGTGCCAGCACCCCCTCAGGATCATCTGGGGCCAACGTCCTGACTTTC CASTPSGSSGANVLTF
. . TRBJ2-1 TRBV14 TGTGCCAGCAGCCAAAGAAGACAGAGCCCATCCTACAATGAGCAGTTCTTC CASSQRRQSPSYNEQFF
. . TRBJ1-2 TRBV19 TGTGCCAGTAGCGGTAGGCAGGAACGCTACACCTTC CASSGRQERYTF
. . TRBJ1-3 TRBV29-1 TGCAGCGCCCAACCCGGGGCAGAAGGCACCATATATTTT CSAQPGAEGTIYF
. once TRBJ1-5 TRBV7-8 TGTGCCAGCAGCTTAGGGTCAGGGGCTATGGCTACCCAGCATTTT CASSLGSGAMATQHF
TRBD2 . TRBJ2-3 TRBV7-2 TGTGCCAGCAGCTCCTATGGAAGCGGGGGGGCAGATACGCAGTATTTT CASSSYGSGGADTQYF
. . TRBJ1-6 TRBV20-1 TGCAGTGCTAGAGATGGGGCGGGGAATTCACCCCTCCACTTT CSARDGAGNSPLHF
TRBD2 . TRBJ2-7 TRBV20-1 TGCAGTGCTAGCTACCCCGCGGCTAGCGGGATCTACGAGCAGTACTTC CSASYPAASGIYEQYF
. . TRBJ2-5 TRBV29-1 TGCAGCGTTGTTCGGCTAGGAGGGGAGACCCAGTACTTC CSVVRLGGETQYF
. . TRBJ2-6 TRBV19 TGTGCCAGTATTCCGTCTGGGGCCAACGTCCTGACTTTC CASIPSGANVLTF
. . TRBJ2-7 TRBV15 TGTGCCACCAGCAGAGATCCCGGGTTATACGAGCAGTACTTC CATSRDPGLYEQYF
TRBD2 . TRBJ2-1 TRBV19 TGTGCCAGTAGGGGGAGGGCCTGGAATGAGCAGTTCTTC CASRGRAWNEQFF
. . TRBJ1-1 TRBV18 TGTGCCAGCTCACTCGTAAATATTTTGGGGAACACTGAAGCTTTCTTT CASSLVNILGNTEAFF
. . TRBJ2-3 TRBV6-5 TGTGCCAGCAGGGGGTGGAGCACAGATACGCAGTATTTT CASRGWSTDTQYF
. . TRBJ1-1 TRBV18 TGTGCCAGCTCACCAGTACACAACACTGAAGCTTTCTTT CASSPVHNTEAFF
. . TRBJ1-1 TRBV18 TGTGCCAGCTCACCTCCGAGCACCCGCGGTGAAGCTTTCTTT CASSPPSTRGEAFF
. . TRBJ2-5 TRBV5-1 TGCGCCAGCAGCTGGCGCCAGACCCAGTACTTC CASSWRQTQYF
. . TRBJ1-2 TRBV3-1 TGTGCCAGCAGCCAAGTTTCCATGGCTGGCTACACCTTC CASSQVSMAGYTF
. . TRBJ2-7 TRBV7-9 TGTGCCAGCAGCCTCGGCAGCCTCCCTCCTTACGAGCAGTACTTC CASSLGSLPPYEQYF
. . TRBJ2-5 TRBV4-1 TGCGCCAGCAGCCAAGATCGTAGTCGGACTACAGGGGAGAGGACCCAGTACTTC CASSQDRSRTTGERTQYF
. . TRBJ2-1 TRBV28 TGTGCCAGCGGGACCTACGAGCAGTTCTTC CASGTYEQFF
TRBD1 . TRBJ2-7 TRBV14 TGTGCCAGCAGAGAGGGGGCACGGAGCTCCTACGAGCAGTACTTC CASREGARSSYEQYF
TRBD1 . TRBJ2-2 TRBV5-6 TGTGCCAGCAGCTTGGACCAGGGGGCCGGGGAGCTGTTTTTT CASSLDQGAGELFF
TRBD2 . TRBJ2-5 TRBV27 TGTGCCAGCAGTTTCTTCTCGACTAGCGGGGCCCAAGAGACCCAGTACTTC CASSFFSTSGAQETQYF
TRBD1 few TRBJ2-2 TRBV4-2 TGTGCCAGCAGCCAAGGACAGGGGCGGGCCGGGGAGCTGTTTTTT CASSQGQGRAGELFF
. . TRBJ1-2 TRBV28 TGTGCCAGCAGTCTGCAGAGAAACTATGGCTACACCTTC CASSLQRNYGYTF
TRBD1 . TRBJ2-7 TRBV6-5 TGTGCCAGCAGTTACTCGAACCGGGACAGGGATTCCTACGAGCAGTACTTC CASSYSNRDRDSYEQYF
TRBD2 . TRBJ2-2 TRBV20-1 TGCAGTGCTACACGGACTAGTGCGAACACCGGGGAGCTGTTTTTT CSATRTSANTGELFF
. . TRBJ1-3 TRBV14 TGTGCCAGCAGCCGTACGACAGCAGGAAACACCATATATTTT CASSRTTAGNTIYF
. once TRBJ2-1 TRBV19 TGTGCCAGTAGTATCCTACCAGGGGTTGAGCAGTTCTTC CASSILPGVEQFF
TRBD2 once TRBJ2-1 TRBV9 TGTGCCAGCAGCGTTGGGGGGACTAGCGTCAATGAGCAGTTCTTC CASSVGGTSVNEQFF
TRBD1 . TRBJ2-3 TRBV7-9 TGTGCCAGCGGGCGACAGGGGTACACAGATACGCAGTATTTT CASGRQGYTDTQYF
. . TRBJ2-7 TRBV3-1 TGTGCCAGCAGCCAAATACCCCGCGAGCAGTACTTC CASSQIPREQYF
TRBD2 . TRBJ2-3 TRBV9 TGTGCCAGCAGCTCTTCAGCGGGGGTAACGGATACGCAGTATTTT CASSSSAGVTDTQYF
. . TRBJ2-2 TRBV7-3 TGTGCCAGCAGCCCCCTCCCTGGGGCCCCGAACACCGGGGAGCTGTTTTTT CASSPLPGAPNTGELFF
TRBD1 . TRBJ2-1 TRBV18 TGTGCCAGCTCACGAGGGACAGGGAATGAGCAGTTCTTC CASSRGTGNEQFF
. . TRBJ2-2 TRBV23-1 TGCGCCAGCAGTCGAAGTTCCCGGGCCAGGATAAATTCGAACACCGGGGAGCTGTTTTTT CASSRSSRARINSNTGELFF
. . TRBJ2-3 TRBV6-1 TGTGCCAGCAGCCCCATGCGGGCTGCCGGGACAGATACGCAGTATTTT CASSPMRAAGTDTQYF
TRBD1 . TRBJ1-2 TRBV5-5 TGTGCCAGCAGCACAGTCCCGGGACAGGGGTCGGGCTACACCTTC CASSTVPGQGSGYTF